This T cell receptor (beta chain) was sequenced in a study of cytomegalovirus exposure and HLA in healthy donors (TCRdb year 2017). Regarding the study in general: In an earlier analysis of 587 of the donors, 276 Gb of sequence data and some 120 million unique TCR beta sequences from roughly 180 million T cells were reported. An early release covering more than 500 HLA-typed donors comprised approximately 290 gigabases of sequencing data and about 90 million unique TCR sequences. Among the approximately 400 genotyped donors, 75% to 90% belonged to the genetic ancestry cluster associated with self-reported Caucasian donors. The study aimed to test whether signatures of past pathogen exposure could be identified by cataloging public T cell receptors. Using immunosequencing, the study profiled T cell repertoires from 666 subjects and related those repertoires to cytomegalovirus serostatus. A separate validation cohort of about 110 different subjects was used in addition to the roughly 620-subject first cohort. High-throughput TCR immunosequencing, statistical association of individual TCRs with disease status, and machine learning were combined to predict cytomegalovirus infection status. A later analysis re-examined previously published TCR beta repertoires from around 670 donors and added high-resolution HLA genotyping to investigate patterns of TCR occurrence. Rather than drawing on any new phenotypic data, the later analysis identified candidate immune exposures from TCR beta sequences and the way those sequences occurred across donors. An earlier analysis of approximately 500 of the donors applied high-throughput TCR beta sequencing to assess whether each TCR beta V gene segment acted as functional or pseudogenic. Donor age, sex, ethnicity and CMV serostatus were compiled alongside the repertoire data. Genome-wide SNP genotypes for about 55% of the roughly 670 donors were used in a later genetic analysis, which treated that subset as a discovery cohort. All discovery cohort repertoires had been generated on a single sequencing platform. Both class I and class II loci were covered by HLA typing, at four-digit resolution. Typing coverage varied by locus: about 629-640 donors for A, B, C, DRB1 and DQB1; approximately 520 for DQA1; approximately 570 for DPA1; some 470 for DPB1. Roughly five DR-DQ haplotypes were handled as single units for association and clustering because linkage in the cohort was strong. Across roughly 420 genotyped donors of the cohort, an average of about 250,000 unique TCR beta nucleotide sequences per donor were sequenced, and roughly 20% of those sequences were non-productive.

What the research found in general, with its limitations: At a false discovery rate of 0.05, a later analysis linked under 20,000 TCR beta sequences to specific HLA alleles. The authors suggested that the approach could potentially be generalized to other disease states and immunological phenotypes. While some public TCRs were present in many individuals, most TCR sequences turned up only very rarely across donors. Assigning TCR associations to individual alleles was difficult when HLA alleles, especially DR and DQ, strongly co-occurred. In a later genetic analysis, a missense DCLRE1C variant was associated with V-gene and J-gene trimming of TCR beta chains, and the association was replicated in an independent cohort. Because the 87-base-pair reads could not distinguish some IMGT-functional V segments, including TRBV6-2 and TRBV6-3, those segments were excluded. Because counts were too low, approximately 15 rarely observed V segments, including chromosome 9 orphons, were excluded from the earlier analysis of some 540 of the donors. A later analysis found that most CMV-associated TCR beta chains appeared HLA-restricted, with HLA associations seemingly driven largely by CMV exposure. The classifier was reported to diagnose cytomegalovirus status with high specificity and sensitivity in both the original cohort and the validation cohort. An earlier analysis of around 540 of the donors showed that most TCR beta V segments appeared in productive rearrangements either about 87% or about 30% of the time, which broadly matched IMGT annotations. In a later genetic analysis, fewer N-insertions in productive TCRs were reported among donors in an Asian-associated ancestry cluster than the approximately 670-donor mean. A group of highly shared sequence variants was considered likely to be a technical artifact of the sequencing pipeline. In vitro tests confirmed that a few of the cytomegalovirus-associated TCR beta chains recognize cytomegalovirus antigens. A later analysis reported that several top co-occurrence clusters appeared linked to parvovirus B19, influenza, CMV and Epstein-Barr virus. The study gave a list of about 150 TCR beta chains associated with cytomegalovirus. CMV serostatus was the only immune exposure information available for the cohort. This cohort had only TCR beta chains sequenced, and the lack of alpha or paired-chain data limited which features could be detected. In a later analysis, HLA-associated TCR beta chains were found to be more clonally expanded and to have lower generation probabilities than equally common non-associated chains. In a later analysis, the rate of TCR association differed among HLA loci, with DRB1 alleles having the most associated TCRs and HLA-C alleles having the fewest. Because HLA typing was missing for some donors at each locus, association tests included only the typed subset. A further reported finding was that TCR beta sequences accurately predicted the HLA-A and HLA-B alleles for most subjects in the first cohort. The presence/absence analyses assumed that sequencing depth was roughly uniform across donors, and that assumption may not be true. Linkage disequilibrium might explain the correlated functional status among segregating V segments, but an unknown experimental factor could not be excluded.

The cohort comprised several hundred healthy bone marrow donors. At the time of sampling, all cohort members were nominally healthy, though unrecorded immune exposures were likely present. The donor tested CMV seropositive, placing the donor among the 289 seropositive members of the cohort. A peripheral blood sample was provided by each donor, and peripheral blood mononuclear cells were used for TCR beta sequencing. The Qiagen DNeasy Blood Extraction Kit was used to extract genomic DNA from the blood cell samples. Trimming costs V 5 bases and J 5 bases, and their ends lie 9 bases apart. Reading the germline V gene gives CDR1 SGHVS and CDR2 FQNEAQ. Including the terminal cysteine and phenylalanine, the CDR3 comprises 13 residues. The sequence is cut down to CDR3 DNA, 39 bases in frame from base 1. As concerns this clone: This clone's antigen is unknown.

Library preparation employed the immunoSEQ multiplex PCR assay. The multiplex PCR relied on a mix of 60 forward primers for TCR Vbeta segments and 13 reverse primers for TCR Jbeta segments. Amplification of the CDR3 region of rearranged TCR beta genes was performed with a multiplex PCR assay on genomic DNA. Amplified TCR beta libraries were sequenced as 87-base-pair reads on the Illumina HiSeq System. Per the original workflow: A later analysis tallied roughly 78 million unique TCR beta chains across the approximately 670 repertoires, and roughly 11 million of those chains were shared by two or more donors. A nearest-neighbor algorithm error-corrected the raw reads and collapsed the reads into unique sequences, merging closely related sequences to remove PCR and sequencing errors. Alignment of CDR3 sequences to IMGT reference sequences was used to assign V, D and J gene segments. For a sequence to be retained, a match of at least six nucleotides to both a V gene segment and a J gene segment was required. Rearrangements were called productive when the CDR3 lacked stop codons and stayed in frame with V and J; all others were non-productive. CDR3 was defined by IMGT convention, running from the second conserved V-encoded cysteine to the conserved J-encoded phenylalanine. In an earlier analysis of approximately 590 of the donors, sequences lacking an unambiguous match to a single V gene segment were excluded. An earlier analysis of 587 of the donors called V segments functional above 56.7% productive rearrangements and segregating when the between-donor standard deviation exceeded 5%. A statistical classification framework was built for diagnosing cytomegalovirus status from the catalog of TCR beta chain sequences. In a later analysis, TCR nucleotide sequences were compared against IMGT/GENE-DB human TR gene sequences so that V and J genes could be assigned. A later analysis assigned CDR3 sequences and most-parsimonious VDJ recombination scenarios with the TCRdist pipeline. In a later analysis, every TCR beta chain was defined by the combination of its CDR3 amino acid sequence and its V-gene family, and reads without a unique V-gene family were dropped. As a way to deal with suspected cross-contamination and a sequencing artifact, a later analysis dropped 640 or so nucleotide sequences that were highly shared and had low generation probability. For each public chain, a later analysis derived a clonal expansion index from normalized ranks of inferred template counts within each repertoire. Generation probabilities in a later analysis came from a VDJ recombination model fitted to out-of-frame rearrangements, and those results were checked against IGoR. A later analysis scored TCR-TCR, TCR-HLA and TCR-CMV co-occurrence with hypergeometric tests, applying a repertoire-size bias correction to TCR pairs. False discovery rates were estimated in a later analysis by permuting HLA or CMV assignments 20 times. A later analysis grouped co-occurring TCRs with DBSCAN, adding TCRdist sequence similarity when clustering within HLA-allele-positive subsets. Co-occurrence clustering excluded repertoires with fewer than 30,000 or more than 120,000 public chains, plus five with anomalous nucleotide sharing. Imported from immuneACCESS, the table was reduced by TCRdb to in-frame sequences with V and J called. These copies leave out some clones; in studies compared against another copy, an unresolved V gene accounts for under half, and the cause of the remainder is not known. The D gene and trimming were derived from the DNA, and the V and J assignments and clone size from that table. The sample's table covers about 62,000 clones. Of the sample, 5% to 5.5% is held by the ten largest clones.

The clonotype originates from a man aged 25-40 years in good health and CMV-seropositive. Recombination connected TRBV7-8 to TRBJ2-2; a tentative D match to TRBD2 spans 6 bases. Sequenced material: PBMCs. Here the CDR3 is given as CASSPGGTGELFF. The DNA reads TGTGCCAGCAGCCCTGGGGGGACCGGGGAGCTGTTTTTT.